A selection of T cell receptor beta chains follows, all from one sample in a study of tumor-infiltrating lymphocytes in primary liver carcinoma. MiXCR, run by TCRdb on the multiplex PCR reads, gives a single entry per CDR3 protein. The sample shows 52,000 or so distinct CDR3 sequences, 60% to 80% of them seen only once. Sequencing was carried out using liver tumor tissue from sampling region 5. The receptors originated from a man in his forties or fifties with primary liver carcinoma and hepatitis B virus infection. Each CDR3 is given with its conserved first and last residue. The order of the fields is clone size, D gene, J gene, V gene, CDR3 protein, CDR3 DNA. D genes are given only for firm matches. Expanded clones are given a class, and other clones once, few, many or no size at all.

clone size: -
D gene: -
J gene: TRBJ2-7
V gene: TRBV11-2
CDR3 protein: CASSLDQRVSYKQYF
CDR3 DNA: TGCGCCAGCAGCTTAGATCAGAGGGTCTCCTACAAGCAGTACTTC

clone size: -
D gene: -
J gene: TRBJ1-1
V gene: TRBV7-9
CDR3 protein: CASSIGQLRTGPNTAAFF
CDR3 DNA: TGTGCCAGCAGCATAGGCCAACTCCGTACGGGACCGAACACTGCAGCTTTCTTT

clone size: -
D gene: -
J gene: TRBJ2-3
V gene: TRBV12-3/TRBV12-4
CDR3 protein: CASRPTSSGDTQYF
CDR3 DNA: TGTGCCAGTAGGCCTACAAGTTCGGGGGATACGCAGTATTTT

clone size: -
D gene: TRBD2
J gene: TRBJ2-5
V gene: TRBV5-1
CDR3 protein: CASSLSGSAKETQYF
CDR3 DNA: TGCGCCAGCAGCTTAAGCGGGAGCGCGAAGGAGACCCAGTACTTC

clone size: many
D gene: -
J gene: TRBJ2-7
V gene: TRBV6-1
CDR3 protein: CASSDGYEQYF
CDR3 DNA: TGTGCCAGCAGTGACGGCTACGAGCAGTACTTC

clone size: -
D gene: -
J gene: TRBJ2-7
V gene: TRBV28
CDR3 protein: CPNSPPGLASYEQYF
CDR3 DNA: TGTCCCAACAGTCCCCCAGGGCTAGCTTCCTACGAGCAGTACTTC

clone size: few
D gene: TRBD2
J gene: TRBJ2-1
V gene: TRBV9
CDR3 protein: CAGTGLGGRADEQFF
CDR3 DNA: TGTGCCGGCACCGGACTTGGCGGGAGGGCCGATGAGCAGTTCTTC

clone size: -
D gene: TRBD2
J gene: TRBJ2-4
V gene: TRBV11-1
CDR3 protein: CANFPGTSETKNIQYF
CDR3 DNA: TGTGCCAACTTTCCTGGGACTAGCGAGACCAAAAACATTCAGTACTTC

clone size: -
D gene: -
J gene: TRBJ2-3
V gene: TRBV6-2/TRBV6-3
CDR3 protein: CASSYGVSKSKDTQFF
CDR3 DNA: TGTGCCAGCAGTTACGGGGTGTCCAAGAGTAAAGATACGCAGTTTTTT

clone size: -
D gene: TRBD2
J gene: TRBJ2-7
V gene: TRBV6-1
CDR3 protein: CANSTSTSGTYEQYF
CDR3 DNA: TGTGCCAACAGTACCTCGACTAGCGGTACCTACGAGCAGTACTTC

clone size: -
D gene: TRBD1
J gene: TRBJ2-3
V gene: TRBV5-6
CDR3 protein: CASSFSGTGRRRYAVF
CDR3 DNA: TGTGCCAGCAGCTTCTCCGGGACAGGCCGGAGAAGGTACGCAGTATTT

clone size: -
D gene: -
J gene: TRBJ1-6
V gene: TRBV5-6
CDR3 protein: CASSFSGQSKHF
CDR3 DNA: TGTGCCAGTAGTTTCTCCGGACAGAGCAAACACTTT

clone size: -
D gene: -
J gene: TRBJ2-6
V gene: TRBV4-1
CDR3 protein: CASRQVGVNVLTF
CDR3 DNA: TGCGCCAGCAGACAAGTTGGGGTCAATGTCCTGACTTTC

clone size: many
D gene: -
J gene: TRBJ1-4
V gene: TRBV30
CDR3 protein: CAWNRFRNEKLFF
CDR3 DNA: TGTGCCTGGAACCGGTTCCGGAATGAAAAACTGTTTTTT

clone size: -
D gene: -
J gene: TRBJ1-5
V gene: TRBV6-1
CDR3 protein: CASSWAGNQHQHF
CDR3 DNA: TGCGCCAGCAGTTGGGCAGGCAATCAGCACCAGCATTTT

clone size: many
D gene: -
J gene: TRBJ1-2
V gene: TRBV5-1
CDR3 protein: CASSLATANYGYTF
CDR3 DNA: TGCGCCAGCAGCTTGGCTACAGCTAACTATGGCTACACCTTC

clone size: -
D gene: TRBD1
J gene: TRBJ2-7
V gene: TRBV6-1
CDR3 protein: CASSAGTGSYEQYF
CDR3 DNA: TGTGCCAGCAGTGCCGGGACAGGGTCCTACGAGCAGTACTTC

clone size: -
D gene: -
J gene: TRBJ1-4
V gene: TRBV5-1
CDR3 protein: CASSVDGRSNEKLFF
CDR3 DNA: TGCGCCAGCAGCGTGGATGGCCGATCGAATGAAAAACTGTTTTTT

clone size: -
D gene: TRBD2
J gene: TRBJ2-5
V gene: TRBV11-2
CDR3 protein: CASSLESSGTRDYF
CDR3 DNA: TGTGCCAGCAGCTTAGAGTCTAGCGGGACTAGAGACTACTTC